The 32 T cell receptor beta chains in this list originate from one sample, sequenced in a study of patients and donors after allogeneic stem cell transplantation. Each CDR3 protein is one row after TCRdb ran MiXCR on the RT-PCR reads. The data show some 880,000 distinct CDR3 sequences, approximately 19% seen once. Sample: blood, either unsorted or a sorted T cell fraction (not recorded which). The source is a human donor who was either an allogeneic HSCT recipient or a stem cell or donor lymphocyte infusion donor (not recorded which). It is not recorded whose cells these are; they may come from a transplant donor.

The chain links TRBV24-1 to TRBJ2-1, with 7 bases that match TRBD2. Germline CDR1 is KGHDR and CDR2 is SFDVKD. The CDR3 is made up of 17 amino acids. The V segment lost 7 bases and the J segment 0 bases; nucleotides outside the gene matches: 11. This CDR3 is CATSGRGLAASYNEQFF. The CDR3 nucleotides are TGTGCCACCAGCGGTAGGGGCCTAGCGGCCTCCTACAATGAGCAGTTCTTC.

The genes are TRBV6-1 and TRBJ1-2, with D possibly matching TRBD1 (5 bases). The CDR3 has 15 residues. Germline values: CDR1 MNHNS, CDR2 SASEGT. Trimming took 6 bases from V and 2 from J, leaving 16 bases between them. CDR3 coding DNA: TGTGCCAGCAGCCTCCGGGACGTAGGAAACTATGGCTACACCTTC. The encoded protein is CASSLRDVGNYGYTF.

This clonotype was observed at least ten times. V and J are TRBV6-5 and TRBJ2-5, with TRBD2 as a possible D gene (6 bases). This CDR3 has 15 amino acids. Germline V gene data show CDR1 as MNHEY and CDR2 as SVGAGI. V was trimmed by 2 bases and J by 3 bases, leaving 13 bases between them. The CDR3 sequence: CASSYLGREEETQYF. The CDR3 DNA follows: TGTGCCAGCAGTTACCTGGGCAGGGAGGAAGAGACCCAGTACTTC.

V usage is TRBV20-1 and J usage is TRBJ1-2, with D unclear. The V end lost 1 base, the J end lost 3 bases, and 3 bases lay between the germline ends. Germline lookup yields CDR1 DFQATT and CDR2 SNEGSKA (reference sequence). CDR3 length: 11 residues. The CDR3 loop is CSARGDYGYTF. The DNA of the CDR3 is TGCAGTGCTAGAGGGGACTATGGCTACACCTTC.

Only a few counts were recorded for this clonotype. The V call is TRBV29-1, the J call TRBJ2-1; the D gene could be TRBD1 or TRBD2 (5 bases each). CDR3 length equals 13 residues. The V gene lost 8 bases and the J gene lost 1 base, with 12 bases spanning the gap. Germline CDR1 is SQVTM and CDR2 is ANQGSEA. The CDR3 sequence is CSSLGASYNEQFF. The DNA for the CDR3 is TGCAGCTCCCTCGGGGCGTCCTACAATGAGCAGTTCTTC.

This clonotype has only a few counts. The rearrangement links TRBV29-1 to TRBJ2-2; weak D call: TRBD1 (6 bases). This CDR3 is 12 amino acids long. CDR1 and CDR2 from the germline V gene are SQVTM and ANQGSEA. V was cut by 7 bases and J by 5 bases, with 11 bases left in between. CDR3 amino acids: CSAGGGTGELFF. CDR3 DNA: TGCAGCGCTGGGGGCGGGACCGGGGAGCTGTTTTTT.

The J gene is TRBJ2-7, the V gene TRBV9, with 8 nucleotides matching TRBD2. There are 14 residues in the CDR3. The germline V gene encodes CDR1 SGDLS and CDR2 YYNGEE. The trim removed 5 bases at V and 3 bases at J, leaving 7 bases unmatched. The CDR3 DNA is TGTGCCAGCAGTGAAGGACTAGCCCTCTACGAGCAGTACTTC. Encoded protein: CASSEGLALYEQYF.

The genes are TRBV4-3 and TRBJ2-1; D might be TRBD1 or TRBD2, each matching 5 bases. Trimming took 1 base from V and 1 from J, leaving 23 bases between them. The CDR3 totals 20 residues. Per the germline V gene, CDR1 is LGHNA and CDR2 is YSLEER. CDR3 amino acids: CASSQGTGGGRRRSYNEQFF. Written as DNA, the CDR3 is TGCGCCAGCAGCCAAGGAACAGGAGGTGGGCGGAGGAGGTCCTACAATGAGCAGTTCTTC.

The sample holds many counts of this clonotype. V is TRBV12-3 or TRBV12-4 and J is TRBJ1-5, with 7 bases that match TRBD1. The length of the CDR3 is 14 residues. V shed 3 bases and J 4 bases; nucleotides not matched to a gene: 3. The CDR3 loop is CASSLGTVNQPQHF. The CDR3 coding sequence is TGTGCCAGCAGTTTGGGGACAGTGAATCAGCCCCAGCATTTT.

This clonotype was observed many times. CDR3 coding DNA: TGTGCCAGCACCTGGGACAGAACCTACGAGCAGTACTTC. This encodes CASTWDRTYEQYF. V gene TRBV12-3 or TRBV12-4 combines with J gene TRBJ2-7; 7 bases are a match to TRBD1. The CDR3 loop spans 13 amino acids. Losses at the gene ends were 7 bases for V and 2 bases for J; bases not matched to a gene: 5.

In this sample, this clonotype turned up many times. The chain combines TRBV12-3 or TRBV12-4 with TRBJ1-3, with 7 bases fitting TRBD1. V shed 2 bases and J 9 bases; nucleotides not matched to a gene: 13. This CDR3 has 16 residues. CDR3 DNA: TGTGCCAGCAGTTTACGGTTAAGGGGGCGAAAAGGCACCATATATTTT. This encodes CASSLRLRGRKGTIYF.

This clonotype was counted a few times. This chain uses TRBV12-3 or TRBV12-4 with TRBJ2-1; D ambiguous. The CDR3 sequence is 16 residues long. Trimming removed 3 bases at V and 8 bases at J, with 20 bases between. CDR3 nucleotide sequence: TGTGCCAGCAGTTTGGTGATAGCTTTAGGTTCGGATGAGCAGTTCTTC. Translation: CASSLVIALGSDEQFF.

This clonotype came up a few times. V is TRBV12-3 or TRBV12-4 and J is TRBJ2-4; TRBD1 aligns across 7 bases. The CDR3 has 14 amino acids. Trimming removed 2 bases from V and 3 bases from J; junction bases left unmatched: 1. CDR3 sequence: CASSLQGDKNIQYF. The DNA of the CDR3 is TGTGCCAGCAGTTTACAGGGGGACAAAAACATTCAGTACTTC.

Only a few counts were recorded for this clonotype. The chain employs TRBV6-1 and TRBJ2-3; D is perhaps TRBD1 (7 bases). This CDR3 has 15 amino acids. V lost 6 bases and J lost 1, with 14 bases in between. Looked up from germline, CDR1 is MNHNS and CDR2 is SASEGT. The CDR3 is CASRTGEERTDTQYF. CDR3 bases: TGTGCCAGCAGAACAGGGGAGGAACGCACAGATACGCAGTATTTT.

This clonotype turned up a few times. As DNA, the CDR3 is TGTGCCAGTACCCCCGGCAGGACCTATGGCTACACCTTC. As protein: CASTPGRTYGYTF. This rearrangement joins TRBV19 to TRBJ1-2; no clear D gene. Germline loops: CDR1 LNHDA, CDR2 SQIVND (reference sequence). With 7 bases removed from V and 4 bases from J, the gap between germline ends came to 13 bases. The CDR3 contains 13 residues.

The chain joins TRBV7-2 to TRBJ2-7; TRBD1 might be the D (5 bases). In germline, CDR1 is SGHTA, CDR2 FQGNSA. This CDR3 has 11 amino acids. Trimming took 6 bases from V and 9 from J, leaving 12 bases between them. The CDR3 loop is CASSSQQGQYF. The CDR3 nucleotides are TGTGCCAGCAGTTCTCAGCAGGGGCAGTACTTC.

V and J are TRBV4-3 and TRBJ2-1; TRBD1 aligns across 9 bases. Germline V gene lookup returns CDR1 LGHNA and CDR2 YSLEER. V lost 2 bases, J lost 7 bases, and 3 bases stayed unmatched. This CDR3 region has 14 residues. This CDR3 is CASSQWTGENEQFF. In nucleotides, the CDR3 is TGCGCCAGCAGCCAATGGACAGGGGAAAATGAGCAGTTCTTC.

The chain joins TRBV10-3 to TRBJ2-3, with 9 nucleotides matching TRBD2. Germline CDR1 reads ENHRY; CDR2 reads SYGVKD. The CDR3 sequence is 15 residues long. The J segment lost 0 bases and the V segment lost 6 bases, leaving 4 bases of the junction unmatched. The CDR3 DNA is TGTGCCATCAGCCTGCGGGGGGGGAGCACAGATACGCAGTATTTT. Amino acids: CAISLRGGSTDTQYF.

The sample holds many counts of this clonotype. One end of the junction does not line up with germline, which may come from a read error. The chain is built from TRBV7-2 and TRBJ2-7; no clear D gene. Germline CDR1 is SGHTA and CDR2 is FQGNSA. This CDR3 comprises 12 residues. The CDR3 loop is CASSLDFYEQYF. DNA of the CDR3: TGTGCCAGCAGTTTAGATTTCTACGAGCAGTACTTC.

The CDR3 sequence is CASSQEDRRRTEAFF. CDR3 sequence (DNA): TGCGCCAGCAGCCAAGAGGACAGGCGGAGGACTGAAGCTTTCTTT. The V call is TRBV5-1, the J call TRBJ1-1; TRBD1 agrees at 7 bases. J gave up 5 bases and V 4 bases, and 11 bases lay outside the gene matches. CDR3 length: 15 residues. Germline values: CDR1 SGHRS, CDR2 YFSETQ.

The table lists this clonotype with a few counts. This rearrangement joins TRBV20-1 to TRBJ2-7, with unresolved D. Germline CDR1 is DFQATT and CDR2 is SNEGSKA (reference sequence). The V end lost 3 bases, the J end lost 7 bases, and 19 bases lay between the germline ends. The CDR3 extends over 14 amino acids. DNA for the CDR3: TGCAGTGCTAGGACCCCGACTGGGGATTTGGAGCAGTACTTC. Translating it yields CSARTPTGDLEQYF.

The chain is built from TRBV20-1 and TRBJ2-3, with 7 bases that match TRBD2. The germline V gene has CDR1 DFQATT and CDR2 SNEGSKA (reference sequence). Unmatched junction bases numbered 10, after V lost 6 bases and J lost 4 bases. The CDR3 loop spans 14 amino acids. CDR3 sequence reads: CSALTSLGPDTQYF. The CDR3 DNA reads TGCAGTGCCCTGACTAGCCTGGGCCCAGATACGCAGTATTTT.

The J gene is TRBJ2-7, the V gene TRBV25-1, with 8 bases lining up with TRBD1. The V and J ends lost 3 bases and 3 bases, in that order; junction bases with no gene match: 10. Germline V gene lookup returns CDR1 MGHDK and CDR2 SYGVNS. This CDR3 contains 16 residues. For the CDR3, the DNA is TGTGCCAGCAGTGACCCCCGGACAGGGAAGGTCTACGAGCAGTACTTC. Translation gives CASSDPRTGKVYEQYF.

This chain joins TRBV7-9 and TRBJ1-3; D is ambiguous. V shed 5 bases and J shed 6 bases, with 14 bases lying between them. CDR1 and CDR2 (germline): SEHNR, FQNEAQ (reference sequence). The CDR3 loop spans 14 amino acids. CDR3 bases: TGTGCCAGCAGCCCGTCAAGAATCGAAAACACCATATATTTT. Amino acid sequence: CASSPSRIENTIYF. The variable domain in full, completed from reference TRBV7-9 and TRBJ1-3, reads DTGVSQNPRHKITKRGQNVTFRCDPISEHNRLYWYRQTLGQGPEFLTYFQNEAQLEKSRLLSDRFSAERPKGSFSTLEIQRTEQGDSAMYLCASSPSRIENTIYFGEGSWLTVV.

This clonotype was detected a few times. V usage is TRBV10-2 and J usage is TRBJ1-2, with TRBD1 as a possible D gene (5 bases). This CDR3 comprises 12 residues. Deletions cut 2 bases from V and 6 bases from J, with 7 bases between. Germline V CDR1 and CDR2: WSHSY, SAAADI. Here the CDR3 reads CASSERGHGYTF. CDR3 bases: TGCGCCAGCAGTGAGAGGGGACATGGCTACACCTTC.

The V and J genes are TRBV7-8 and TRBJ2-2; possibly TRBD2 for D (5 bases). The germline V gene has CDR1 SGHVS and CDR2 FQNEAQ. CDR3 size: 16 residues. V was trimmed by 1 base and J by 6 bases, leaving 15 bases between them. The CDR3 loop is CASSLVVASKAGELFF. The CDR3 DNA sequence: TGTGCCAGCAGCTTAGTCGTGGCTAGCAAGGCCGGGGAGCTGTTTTTT.

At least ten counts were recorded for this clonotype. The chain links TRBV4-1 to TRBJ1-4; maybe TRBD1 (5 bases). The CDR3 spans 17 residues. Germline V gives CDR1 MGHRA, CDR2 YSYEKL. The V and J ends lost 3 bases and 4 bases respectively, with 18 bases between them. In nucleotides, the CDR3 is TGCGCCAGCAGCCACCCTCGCGACGGGACGCATAATGAAAAACTGTTTTTT. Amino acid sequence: CASSHPRDGTHNEKLFF.

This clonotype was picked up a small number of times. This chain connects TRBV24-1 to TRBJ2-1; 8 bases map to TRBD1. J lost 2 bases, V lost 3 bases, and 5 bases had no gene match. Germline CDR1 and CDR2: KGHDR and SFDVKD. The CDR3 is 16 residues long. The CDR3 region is CATSDVEQGAYNEQFF. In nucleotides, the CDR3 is TGTGCCACCAGTGATGTGGAACAGGGGGCCTACAATGAGCAGTTCTTC.

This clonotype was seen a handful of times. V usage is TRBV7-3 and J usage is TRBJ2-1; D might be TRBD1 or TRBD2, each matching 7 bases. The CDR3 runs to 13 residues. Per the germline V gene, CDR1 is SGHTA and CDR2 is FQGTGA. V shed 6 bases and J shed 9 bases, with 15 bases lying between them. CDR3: CASRLTGEGEQFF. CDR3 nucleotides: TGTGCCAGCAGACTAACAGGGGAGGGTGAGCAGTTCTTC.

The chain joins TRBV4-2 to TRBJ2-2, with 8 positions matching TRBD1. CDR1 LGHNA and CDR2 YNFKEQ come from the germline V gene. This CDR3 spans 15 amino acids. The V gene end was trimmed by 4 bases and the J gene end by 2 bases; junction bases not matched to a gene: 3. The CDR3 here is CASSPDRGNTGELFF. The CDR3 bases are TGTGCCAGCAGCCCCGACAGGGGAAACACCGGGGAGCTGTTTTTT.

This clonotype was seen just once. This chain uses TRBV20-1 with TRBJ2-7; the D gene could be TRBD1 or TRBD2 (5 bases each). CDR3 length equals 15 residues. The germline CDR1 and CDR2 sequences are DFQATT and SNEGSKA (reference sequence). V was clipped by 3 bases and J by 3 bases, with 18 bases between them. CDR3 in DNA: TGCAGTGCTAGTCGGGTGAGAGGGACCTTCTACGAGCAGTACTTC. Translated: CSASRVRGTFYEQYF.

The CDR3 DNA reads as TGTGCCAGCAGCTTAGGTCGGGGCCCCCACTATGGCTACACCTTC. This encodes CASSLGRGPHYGYTF. The rearrangement uses TRBV11-2 and TRBJ1-2; perhaps TRBD1 as D (5 bases). Germline values: CDR1 SGHAT, CDR2 FQNNGV. The V and J ends lost 1 base and 3 bases respectively, with 12 bases between them. There are 15 residues in the CDR3. The whole variable domain, filled in from reference TRBV11-2 and TRBJ1-2, reads EAGVAQSPRYKIIEKRQSVAFWCNPISGHATLYWYQQILGQGPKLLIQFQNNGVVDDSQLPKDRFSAERLKGVDSTLKIQPAKLEDSAVYLCASSLGRGPHYGYTFGSGTRLTVV.